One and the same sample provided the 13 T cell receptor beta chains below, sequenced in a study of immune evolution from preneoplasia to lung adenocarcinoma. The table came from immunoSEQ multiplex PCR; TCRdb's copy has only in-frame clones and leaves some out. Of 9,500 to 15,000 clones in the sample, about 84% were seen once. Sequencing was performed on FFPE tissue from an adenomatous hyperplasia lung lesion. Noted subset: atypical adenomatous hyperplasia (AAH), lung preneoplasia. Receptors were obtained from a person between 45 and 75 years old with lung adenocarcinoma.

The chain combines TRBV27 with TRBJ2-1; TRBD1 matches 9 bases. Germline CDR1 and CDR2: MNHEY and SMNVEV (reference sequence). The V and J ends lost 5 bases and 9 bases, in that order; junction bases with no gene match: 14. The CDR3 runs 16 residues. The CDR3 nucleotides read TGTGCCAGCAGTCTTACCGGGACAGGGAGGTCTGGTGAGCAGTTCTTC. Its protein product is CASSLTGTGRSGEQFF.

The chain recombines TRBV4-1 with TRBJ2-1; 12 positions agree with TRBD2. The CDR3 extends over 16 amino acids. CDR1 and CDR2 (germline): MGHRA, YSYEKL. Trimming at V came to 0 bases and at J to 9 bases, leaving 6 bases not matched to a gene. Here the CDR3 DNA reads TGCGCCAGCAGCCAAGACTCGGGACTAGCGGGTGTTGAGCAGTTCTTC. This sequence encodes CASSQDSGLAGVEQFF.

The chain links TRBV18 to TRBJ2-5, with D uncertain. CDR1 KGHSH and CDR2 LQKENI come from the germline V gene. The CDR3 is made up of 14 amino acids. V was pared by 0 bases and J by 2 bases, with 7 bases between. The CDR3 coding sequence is TGTGCCAGCTCACCACCAGCCTTACAAGAGACCCAGTACTTC. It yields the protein CASSPPALQETQYF.

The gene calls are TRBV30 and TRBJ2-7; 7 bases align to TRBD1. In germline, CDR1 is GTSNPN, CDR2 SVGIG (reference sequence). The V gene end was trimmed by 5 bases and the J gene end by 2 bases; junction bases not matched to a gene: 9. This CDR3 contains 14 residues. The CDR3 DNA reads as TGTGCCTGGTTGCCCCCGGGACAGACCTACGAGCAGTACTTC. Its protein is CAWLPPGQTYEQYF.

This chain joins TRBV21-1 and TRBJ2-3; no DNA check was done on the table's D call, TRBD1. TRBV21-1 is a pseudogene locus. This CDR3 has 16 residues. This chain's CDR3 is CASSSSDQGSTDTQYF. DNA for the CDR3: TGTGCCAGCAGCTCCAGTGACCAGGGCAGCACAGATACGCAGTATTTT.

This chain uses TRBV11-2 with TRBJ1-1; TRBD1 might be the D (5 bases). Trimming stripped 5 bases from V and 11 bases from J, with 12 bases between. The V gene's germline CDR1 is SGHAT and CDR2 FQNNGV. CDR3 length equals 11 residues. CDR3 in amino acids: CASSLGQSAFF. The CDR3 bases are TGTGCCAGCAGCCTCGGACAATCGGCTTTCTTT. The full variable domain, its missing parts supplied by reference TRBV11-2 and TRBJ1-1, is EAGVAQSPRYKIIEKRQSVAFWCNPISGHATLYWYQQILGQGPKLLIQFQNNGVVDDSQLPKDRFSAERLKGVDSTLKIQPAKLEDSAVYLCASSLGQSAFFGQGTRLTVV.

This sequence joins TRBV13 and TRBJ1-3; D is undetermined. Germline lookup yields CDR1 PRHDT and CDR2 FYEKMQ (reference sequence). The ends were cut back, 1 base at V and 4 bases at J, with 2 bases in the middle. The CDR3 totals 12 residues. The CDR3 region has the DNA TGTGCCAGCAGCTTAGCCGGAAACACCATATATTTT. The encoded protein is CASSLAGNTIYF.

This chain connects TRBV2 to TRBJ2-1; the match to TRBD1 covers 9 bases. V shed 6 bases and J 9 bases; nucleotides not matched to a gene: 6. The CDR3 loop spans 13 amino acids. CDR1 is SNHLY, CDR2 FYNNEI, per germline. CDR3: CASRSGQGFEQFF. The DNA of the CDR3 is TGTGCCAGCAGGTCGGGACAGGGTTTTGAGCAGTTCTTC.

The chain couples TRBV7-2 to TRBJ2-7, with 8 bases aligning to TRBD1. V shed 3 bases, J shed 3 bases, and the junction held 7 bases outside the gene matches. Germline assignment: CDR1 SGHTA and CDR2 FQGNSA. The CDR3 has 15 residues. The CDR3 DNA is TGTGCCAGCAGCTTCGGGACAGGCGGATTCTACGAGCAGTACTTC. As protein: CASSFGTGGFYEQYF.

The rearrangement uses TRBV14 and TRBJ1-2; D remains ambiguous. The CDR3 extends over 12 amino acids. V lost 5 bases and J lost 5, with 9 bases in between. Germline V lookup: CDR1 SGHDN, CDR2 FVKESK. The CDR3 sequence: CASSNRNYGYTF. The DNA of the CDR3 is TGTGCCAGCAGCAACAGAAATTATGGCTACACCTTC.

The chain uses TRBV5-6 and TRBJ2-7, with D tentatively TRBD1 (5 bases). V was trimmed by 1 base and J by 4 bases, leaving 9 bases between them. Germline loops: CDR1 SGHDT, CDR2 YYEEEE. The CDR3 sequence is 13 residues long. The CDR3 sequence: CASSLNPGYEQYF. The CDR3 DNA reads TGTGCCAGCAGCTTGAATCCAGGGTACGAGCAGTACTTC.

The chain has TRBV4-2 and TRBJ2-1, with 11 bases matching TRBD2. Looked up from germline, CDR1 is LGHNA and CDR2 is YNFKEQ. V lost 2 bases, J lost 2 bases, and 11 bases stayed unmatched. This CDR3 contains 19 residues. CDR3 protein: CASSQNGGTSGSPYNEQFF. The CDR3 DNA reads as TGTGCCAGCAGCCAAAATGGGGGGACTAGCGGATCCCCCTACAATGAGCAGTTCTTC.

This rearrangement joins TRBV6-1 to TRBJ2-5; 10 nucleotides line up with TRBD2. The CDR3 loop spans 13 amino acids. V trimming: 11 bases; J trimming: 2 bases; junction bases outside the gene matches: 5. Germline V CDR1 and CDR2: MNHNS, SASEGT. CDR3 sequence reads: CAVTLAGQETQYF. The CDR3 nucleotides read TGTGCCGTCACACTAGCGGGACAAGAGACCCAGTACTTC.